This entry lists 11 T cell receptor beta chains sequenced from one sample in a study of shared clonotypes between healthy human individuals. Some clones are missing from TCRdb's copy, which holds only in-frame ones; the method was immunoSEQ multiplex PCR. The table records 2.3 million or so clones, approximately 93% of them present only once. The sample consisted of naive CD4+ T cells from PBMCs. Stated subset: CD45RA+ positively selected. These receptors were obtained from a man between 18 and 29 years old in good health. Some clones in this sample may be carry-over from other donors' samples.

V gene TRBV7-2 combines with J gene TRBJ2-7; either TRBD1 or TRBD2 may supply D (5 bases each). CDR3 length: 15 residues. V gave up 0 bases and J gave up 2 bases, with 11 bases separating them. CDR1 SGHTA and CDR2 FQGNSA come from the germline V gene. The CDR3, as DNA: TGTGCCAGCAGCTTAGCGGGGACGCTGACCTACGAGCAGTACTTC. Translating it yields CASSLAGTLTYEQYF.

The chain carries TRBV18 and TRBJ2-7, with D possibly TRBD2 on 5 matching bases. Germline CDR1 reads KGHSH; CDR2 reads LQKENI. Trimming took 6 bases from V and 6 from J, leaving 21 bases between them. This CDR3 contains 15 residues. The chain's CDR3 is CASSQFRLQEAEQYF. In nucleotides, the CDR3 is TGTGCCAGCTCCCAGTTCAGGTTGCAGGAGGCCGAGCAGTACTTC. The full variable domain, rest sourced from reference TRBV18 and TRBJ2-7, is NAGVMQNPRHLVRRRGQEARLRCSPMKGHSHVYWYRQLPEEGLKFMVYLQKENIIDESGMPKERFSAEFPKEGPSILRIQQVVRGDSAAYFCASSQFRLQEAEQYFGPGTRLTVT.

The chain carries TRBV6-6 and TRBJ2-1, with a possible D match to TRBD2 (6 bases). Germline values: CDR1 MNHNY, CDR2 SVGAGI (reference sequence). There are 14 residues in the CDR3. Trimming shortened V by 4 bases and J by 3 bases, and 10 bases separated the two germline ends. In nucleotides, the CDR3 is TGTGCCAGCAGTTCGGGACTTCACTACAATGAGCAGTTCTTC. Encoded protein: CASSSGLHYNEQFF.

The V gene is TRBV25-1, the J gene TRBJ1-5, with 9 bases aligning to TRBD1. The CDR3 sequence is 15 residues long. The germline CDR1 and CDR2 sequences are MGHDK and SYGVNS. J was trimmed by 5 bases and V by 2 bases; bases with no gene match: 4. In nucleotides, the CDR3 is TGTGCCAGCAGTGAAGCGGGACAGGGATATCAGCCCCAGCATTTT. Translation gives CASSEAGQGYQPQHF.

The genes are TRBV28 and TRBJ1-2; D is unresolved. This CDR3 is built from 12 residues. Between the trimmed V and J ends, which lost 8 bases and 7 bases, there was a span of 14 bases. The germline V gene encodes CDR1 MDHEN and CDR2 SYDVKM. CDR3 sequence (DNA): TGTGCCAGCGCGAGAGAGGGAGGTGGCTACACCTTC. It specifies CASAREGGGYTF.

The gene calls are TRBV6-5 and TRBJ1-1, with D possibly matching TRBD1 (6 bases). The CDR3 contains 15 residues. V was shortened by 5 bases and J by 1 base, with 14 bases between the two germline ends. Germline V gene data show CDR1 as MNHEY and CDR2 as SVGAGI. The CDR3 nucleotides are TGTGCCAGCAGTCGCACACTGACAGGGAACACTGAAGCTTTCTTT. As protein: CASSRTLTGNTEAFF.

To note about this clone: The same CDR3 also results from other DNA sequences found in this sample. The chain joins TRBV5-1 to TRBJ1-1; D gene ambiguous. Trimming stripped 5 bases from V and 1 base from J, with 9 bases between. CDR1 is SGHRS, CDR2 YFSETQ, per germline. The CDR3 consists of 13 residues. CDR3 in amino acids: CASSPQENTEAFF. The CDR3 DNA reads TGCGCCAGCAGTCCCCAGGAGAACACTGAAGCTTTCTTT.

The chain combines TRBV4-2 with TRBJ2-7; D perhaps matches TRBD2 (6 bases). Germline V gene data show CDR1 as LGHNA and CDR2 as YNFKEQ. V lost 0 bases, J lost 6 bases, and 18 bases lay in between. The CDR3 is 16 residues long. The CDR3 here is CASSQDGAGQGGEQYF. CDR3 bases: TGTGCCAGCAGCCAAGATGGTGCAGGTCAGGGAGGCGAGCAGTACTTC.

The chain employs TRBV27 and TRBJ2-7, with 7 bases lining up with TRBD2. The germline V gene encodes CDR1 MNHEY and CDR2 SMNVEV (reference sequence). The V segment lost 6 bases and the J segment 5 bases; nucleotides outside the gene matches: 13. The CDR3 totals 15 residues. CDR3 nucleotides: TGTGCCAGCAGCTCCCTCGGCGGGAGTAGAGACGAGCAGTACTTC. Amino acid sequence: CASSSLGGSRDEQYF.

V usage is TRBV4-2 and J usage is TRBJ2-5, with 12 bases matching TRBD2. The CDR3 has 14 residues. The trim removed 4 bases at V and 4 bases at J, leaving 1 base unmatched. Germline V gene data show CDR1 as LGHNA and CDR2 as YNFKEQ. The CDR3, as DNA: TGTGCCAGCAGCCTACTAGCGGGAGGAGAGACCCAGTACTTC. Translating gives CASSLLAGGETQYF.

As regards this clone: The same CDR3 is also encoded by other DNA sequences in this sample. V gene TRBV6-1 combines with J gene TRBJ2-5; D might be TRBD1 (5 bases). V was clipped by 4 bases and J by 2 bases, with 11 bases between them. The CDR3 length is 14 residues. Germline CDR1 is MNHNS and CDR2 is SASEGT. This chain's CDR3 is CASSVSTAQETQYF. Here the CDR3 DNA reads TGTGCCAGCAGTGTTTCGACAGCACAAGAGACCCAGTACTTC.